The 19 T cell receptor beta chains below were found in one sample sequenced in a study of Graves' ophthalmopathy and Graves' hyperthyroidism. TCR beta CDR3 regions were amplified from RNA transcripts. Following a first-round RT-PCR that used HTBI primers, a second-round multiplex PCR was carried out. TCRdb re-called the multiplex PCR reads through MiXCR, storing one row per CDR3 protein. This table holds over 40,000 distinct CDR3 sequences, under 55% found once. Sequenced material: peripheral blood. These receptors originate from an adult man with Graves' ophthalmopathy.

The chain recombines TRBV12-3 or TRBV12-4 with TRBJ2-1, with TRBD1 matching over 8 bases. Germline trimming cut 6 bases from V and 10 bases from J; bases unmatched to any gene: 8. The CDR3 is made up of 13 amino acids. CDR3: CASSLARTGEQFF. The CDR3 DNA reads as TGTGCCAGCAGCTTGGCCCGGACAGGGGAGCAGTTCTTC.

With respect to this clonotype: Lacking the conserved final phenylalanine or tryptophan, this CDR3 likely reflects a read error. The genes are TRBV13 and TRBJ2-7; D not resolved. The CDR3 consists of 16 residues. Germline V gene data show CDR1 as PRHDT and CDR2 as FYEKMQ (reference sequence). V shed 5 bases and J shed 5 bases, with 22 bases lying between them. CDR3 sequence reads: CASSRSVGLFIHEQYS. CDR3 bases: TGTGCCAGCAGCCGGTCGGTCGGGCTTTTCATCCACGAGCAGTACTCC.

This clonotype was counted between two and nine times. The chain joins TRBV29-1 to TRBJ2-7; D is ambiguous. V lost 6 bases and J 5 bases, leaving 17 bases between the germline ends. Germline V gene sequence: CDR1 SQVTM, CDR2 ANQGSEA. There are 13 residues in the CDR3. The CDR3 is CSVYWAGSNEQYF. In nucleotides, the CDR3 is TGCAGCGTCTACTGGGCCGGCTCTAACGAGCAGTACTTC.

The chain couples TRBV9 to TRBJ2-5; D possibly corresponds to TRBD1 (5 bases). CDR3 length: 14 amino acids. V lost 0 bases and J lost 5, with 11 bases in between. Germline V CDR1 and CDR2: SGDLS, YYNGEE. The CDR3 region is CASSVDGAGETQYF. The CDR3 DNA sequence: TGTGCCAGCAGCGTAGATGGGGCCGGGGAGACCCAGTACTTC.

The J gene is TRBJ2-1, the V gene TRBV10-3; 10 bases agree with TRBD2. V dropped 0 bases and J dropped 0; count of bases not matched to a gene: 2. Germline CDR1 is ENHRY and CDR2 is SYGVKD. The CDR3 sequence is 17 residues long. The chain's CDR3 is CAISESSGRGSYNEQFF. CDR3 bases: TGTGCCATCAGTGAGTCGAGCGGGAGGGGCTCCTACAATGAGCAGTTCTTC.

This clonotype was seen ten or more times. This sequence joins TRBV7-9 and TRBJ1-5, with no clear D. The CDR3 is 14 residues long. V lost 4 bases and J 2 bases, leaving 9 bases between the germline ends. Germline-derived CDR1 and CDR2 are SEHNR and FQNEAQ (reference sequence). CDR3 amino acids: CASSSSGGNQPQHF. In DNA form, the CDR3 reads TGTGCCAGCAGCTCCAGCGGGGGCAATCAGCCCCAGCATTTT.

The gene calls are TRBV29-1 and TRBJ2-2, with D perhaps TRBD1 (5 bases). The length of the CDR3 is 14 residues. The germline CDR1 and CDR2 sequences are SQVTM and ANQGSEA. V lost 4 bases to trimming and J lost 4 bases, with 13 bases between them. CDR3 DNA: TGCAGCGTTGGGGTGGGGCTGGGCACCGGGGAGCTGTTTTTT. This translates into CSVGVGLGTGELFF.

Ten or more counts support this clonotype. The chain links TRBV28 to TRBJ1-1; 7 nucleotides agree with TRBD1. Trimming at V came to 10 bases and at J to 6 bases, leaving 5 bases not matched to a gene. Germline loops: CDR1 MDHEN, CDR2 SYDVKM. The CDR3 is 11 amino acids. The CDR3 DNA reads TGTGCCACCCTACAGGGGCCTGAAGCTTTCTTT. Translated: CATLQGPEAFF.

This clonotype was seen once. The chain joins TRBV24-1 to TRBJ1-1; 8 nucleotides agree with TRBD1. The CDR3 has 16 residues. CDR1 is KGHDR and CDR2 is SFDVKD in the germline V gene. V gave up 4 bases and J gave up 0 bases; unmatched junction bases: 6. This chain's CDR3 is CATSETDRGMNTEAFF. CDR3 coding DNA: TGTGCCACCAGTGAAACAGACAGGGGCATGAACACTGAAGCTTTCTTT.

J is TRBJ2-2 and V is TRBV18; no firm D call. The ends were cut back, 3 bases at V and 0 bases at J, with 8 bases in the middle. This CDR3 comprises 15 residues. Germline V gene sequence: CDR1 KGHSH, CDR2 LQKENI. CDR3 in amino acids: CASSPGQANTGELFF. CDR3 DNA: TGTGCCAGCTCACCCGGGCAGGCGAACACCGGGGAGCTGTTTTTT.

The DNA for the CDR3 is TGCAGTGCTAGAGATCCAACAGGGGGCGGGTATAATTCACCCCTCCACTTT. Protein sequence: CSARDPTGGGYNSPLHF. The chain couples TRBV20-1 to TRBJ1-6, with TRBD1 matching over 9 bases. Germline V gene lookup returns CDR1 DFQATT and CDR2 SNEGSKA (reference sequence). This CDR3 region has 17 residues. The V gene end was trimmed by 0 bases and the J gene end by 4 bases; junction bases not matched to a gene: 7.

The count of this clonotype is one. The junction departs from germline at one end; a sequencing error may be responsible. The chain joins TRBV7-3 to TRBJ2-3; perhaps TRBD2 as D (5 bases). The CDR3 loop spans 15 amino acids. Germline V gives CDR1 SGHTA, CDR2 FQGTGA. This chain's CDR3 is CASSLSGASTETQYF. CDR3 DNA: TGTGCCAGCAGCTTATCCGGAGCTAGCACAGAAACGCAGTATTTT.

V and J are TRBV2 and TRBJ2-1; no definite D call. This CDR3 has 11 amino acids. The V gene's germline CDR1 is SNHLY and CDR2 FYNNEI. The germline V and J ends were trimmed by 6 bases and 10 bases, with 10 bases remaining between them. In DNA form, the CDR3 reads TGTGCCAGCAGGGTAGGTCCCGAGCAGTTCTTC. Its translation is CASRVGPEQFF.

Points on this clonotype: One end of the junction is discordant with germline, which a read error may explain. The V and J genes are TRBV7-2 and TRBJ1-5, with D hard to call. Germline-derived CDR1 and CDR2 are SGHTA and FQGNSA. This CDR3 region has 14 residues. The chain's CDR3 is CASSSLGSNKPQHF. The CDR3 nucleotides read TGTGCCAGCAGCTCTCTGGGTAGCAATAAGCCCCAGCATTTT.

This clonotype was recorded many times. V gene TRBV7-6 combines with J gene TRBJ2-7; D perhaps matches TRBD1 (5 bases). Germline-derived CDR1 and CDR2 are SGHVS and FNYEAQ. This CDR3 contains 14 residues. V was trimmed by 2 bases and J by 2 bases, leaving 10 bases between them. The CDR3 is CASSLLQGPYEQYF. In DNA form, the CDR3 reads TGTGCCAGCAGCTTATTGCAGGGCCCCTACGAGCAGTACTTC. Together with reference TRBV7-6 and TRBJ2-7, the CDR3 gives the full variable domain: GAGVSQSPRYKVTKRGQDVALRCDPISGHVSLYWYRQALGQGPEFLTYFNYEAQQDKSGLPNDRFSAERPEGSISTLTIQRTEQRDSAMYRCASSLLQGPYEQYFGPGTRLTVT.

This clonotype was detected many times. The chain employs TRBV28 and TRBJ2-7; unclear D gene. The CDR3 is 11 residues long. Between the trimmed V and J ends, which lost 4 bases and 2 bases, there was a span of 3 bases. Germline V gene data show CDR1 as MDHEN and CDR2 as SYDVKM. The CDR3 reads CASSSPYEQYF. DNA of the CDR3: TGTGCCAGCAGTTCCCCCTACGAGCAGTACTTC.

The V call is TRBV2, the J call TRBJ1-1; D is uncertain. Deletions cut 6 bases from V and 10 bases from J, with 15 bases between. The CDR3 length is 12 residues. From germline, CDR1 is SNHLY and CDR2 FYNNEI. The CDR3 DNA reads TGTGCCAGCAGCCCGGGAGATGGAGGAGCTTTCTTT. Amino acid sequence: CASSPGDGGAFF.

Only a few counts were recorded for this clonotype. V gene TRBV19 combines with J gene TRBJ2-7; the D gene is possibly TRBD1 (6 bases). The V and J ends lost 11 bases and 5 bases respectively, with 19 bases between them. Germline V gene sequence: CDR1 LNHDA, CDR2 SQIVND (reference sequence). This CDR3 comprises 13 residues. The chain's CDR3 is CASTRAGADEQYF. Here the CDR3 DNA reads TGTGCCTCGACCCGAGCAGGGGCAGACGAGCAGTACTTC.

CDR3 protein: CASSIGTSKGGETQYF. CDR3 DNA: TGTGCCAGCAGCATAGGGACTAGCAAGGGGGGGGAGACCCAGTACTTC. This chain links TRBV5-4 with TRBJ2-5; 9 bases match TRBD2. V dropped 4 bases and J dropped 5; count of bases not matched to a gene: 12. CDR1 is SGHNT, CDR2 YYREEE, per germline (reference sequence). The CDR3 spans 16 residues.